The source of this TCR beta chain is a study of PD-L1 blockade in urothelial cancer. About the study: Blood samples had a median of 141,255 T cells. Study-wide results and limits: The study found that durable-benefit patients expanded tumor-associated blood clones more at 3 weeks.

Germline CDR1 reads MNHEY; CDR2 reads SVGAGI. V lost 6 bases to trimming and J lost 1 base, with 12 bases between them. This CDR3 is built from 14 residues. This clone was picked up a small number of times. The antigen is undetermined. The data were produced by immunoSEQ multiplex PCR, yet TCRdb's version contains in-frame clones alone and is incomplete. The data show about 39,000 clones, with about 89% seen just once and around 2% held by the top ten. This clonotype was obtained from a man in his fifties or sixties with urothelial cancer. Sample: PBMCs, taken around atezolizumab (anti-PD-L1) treatment. J is TRBJ1-2 and V is TRBV6-5; tentatively, D is TRBD1 (5 bases). CDR3 nucleotides: TGTGCCAGCAGAGGGGCCGCTGATAACTATGGCTACACCTTC. Protein sequence: CASRGAADNYGYTF.